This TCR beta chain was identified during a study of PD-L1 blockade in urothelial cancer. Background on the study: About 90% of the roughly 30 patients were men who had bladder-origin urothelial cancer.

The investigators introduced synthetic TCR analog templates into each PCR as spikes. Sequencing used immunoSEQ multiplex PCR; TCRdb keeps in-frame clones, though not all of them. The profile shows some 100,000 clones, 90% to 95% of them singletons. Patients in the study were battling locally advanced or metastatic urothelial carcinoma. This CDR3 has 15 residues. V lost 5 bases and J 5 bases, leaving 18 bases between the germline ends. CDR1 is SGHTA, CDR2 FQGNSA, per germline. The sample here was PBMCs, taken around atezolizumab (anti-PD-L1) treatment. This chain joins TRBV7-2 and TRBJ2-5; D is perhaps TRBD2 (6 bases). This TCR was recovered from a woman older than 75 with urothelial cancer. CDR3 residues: CASSPRPGTGETQYF. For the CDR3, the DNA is TGTGCCAGCAGCCCACGCCCGGGGACTGGGGAGACCCAGTACTTC. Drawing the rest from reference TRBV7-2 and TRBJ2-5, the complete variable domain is GAGVSQSPSNKVTEKGKDVELRCDPISGHTALYWYRQSLGQGLEFLIYFQGNSAPDKSGLPSDRFSAERTGGSVSTLTIQRTQQEDSAVYLCASSPRPGTGETQYFGPGTRLLVL.